Below, 26 T cell receptor beta chains from the same sample are listed, as sequenced in a study of OX40 agonist ivuxolimab in advanced cancers. Data came from immunoSEQ multiplex PCR; TCRdb stores just in-frame clones and leaves some out. The data show some 77,000 clones, over 80% seen once. The sequenced sample was CD4+ or CD8+ T cells sorted from blood, obtained in a trial of the OX40 agonist ivuxolimab. Receptors were obtained from an adult with an advanced solid tumor such as melanoma, head and neck, liver or kidney cancer.

This chain joins TRBV20-1 and TRBJ2-7, with D unclear. The V and J ends lost 3 bases and 5 bases respectively, with 5 bases between them. Per germline, CDR1 DFQATT and CDR2 SNEGSKA (reference sequence). The length of the CDR3 is 10 residues. In DNA, the CDR3 is TGCAGTGCTAGTCATCACGAGCAGTACTTC. As protein: CSASHHEQYF.

This clone is a singleton in its sample. The J gene is TRBJ1-1, the V gene TRBV10-1, with D uncertain. Germline V gene data show CDR1 as WNHNN and CDR2 as SYGVQD (reference sequence). The CDR3 totals 14 residues. V lost 2 bases and J lost 5, with 12 bases in between. The CDR3 DNA sequence: TGCGCCAGCAGTGAGACGGTCCTTGGAACTGAAGCTTTCTTT. This sequence encodes CASSETVLGTEAFF.

This clone was detected once. CDR3 bases: TGTGCCAGCGGTTGGGCGAACACTGAAGCTTTCTTT. As protein: CASGWANTEAFF. The chain is built from TRBV25-1 and TRBJ1-1; no definite D call. The CDR3 loop spans 12 amino acids. Germline assignment: CDR1 MGHDK and CDR2 SYGVNS. Trimming cost V 8 bases and J 1 base, with 8 bases left between them.

The chain carries TRBV27 and TRBJ2-7; 8 nucleotides agree with TRBD2. Germline CDR1 reads MNHEY; CDR2 reads SMNVEV (reference sequence). This CDR3 contains 15 residues. V shed 3 bases, J shed 3 bases, and the junction held 7 bases outside the gene matches. Written as DNA, the CDR3 is TGTGCCAGCAGTTTTAGCGGGACACTTTACTACGAGCAGTACTTC. Protein product: CASSFSGTLYYEQYF.

J is TRBJ2-7 and V is TRBV6-1, with 7 bases identical to TRBD1. Losses at the gene ends were 6 bases for V and 2 bases for J; bases not matched to a gene: 10. The CDR3 spans 15 residues. Germline CDR1 MNHNS, CDR2 SASEGT. CDR3 protein: CASRRTGTEPYEQYF. In DNA, the CDR3 is TGTGCCAGCAGACGTACCGGGACAGAACCCTACGAGCAGTACTTC.

The genes are TRBV19 and TRBJ2-5; TRBD2 matches 12 bases. The germline V gene encodes CDR1 LNHDA and CDR2 SQIVND (reference sequence). V shed 4 bases, J shed 5 bases, and the junction held 8 bases outside the gene matches. CDR3 length: 16 amino acids. The CDR3 protein is CASSKTSGGLVETQYF. The CDR3, as DNA: TGTGCCAGTAGTAAGACTAGCGGGGGCCTCGTGGAGACCCAGTACTTC.

J is TRBJ2-7 and V is TRBV6-1; D might be TRBD1 or TRBD2, each matching 5 bases. CDR1 and CDR2 (germline): MNHNS, SASEGT. V was clipped by 8 bases and J by 6 bases, with 20 bases between them. The CDR3 has 14 residues. The chain's CDR3 is CASAPGPSSLEQYF. The CDR3 region has the DNA TGTGCCAGCGCACCGGGACCTTCCTCCCTCGAGCAGTACTTC.

V usage is TRBV6-1 and J usage is TRBJ1-6; 7 nucleotides line up with TRBD1. The CDR3 is 17 amino acids. The germline CDR1 and CDR2 sequences are MNHNS and SASEGT. Trimming took 2 bases from V and 9 from J; bases not matched to a gene: 13. CDR3 sequence: CASSEPRGTGARSPLHF. DNA of the CDR3: TGTGCCAGCAGTGAACCCCGGGGAACAGGGGCGCGTTCACCCCTCCACTTT.

In its sample, this clone was seen once. The chain combines TRBV9 with TRBJ1-6; TRBD1 matches 9 bases. The V segment lost 4 bases and the J segment 14 bases; nucleotides outside the gene matches: 13. This CDR3 has 15 amino acids. CDR1 is SGDLS, CDR2 YYNGEE, per germline. In DNA, the CDR3 is TGTGCCAGCAGCCGAGACAGGGGGTCTCCCGAGGCCCTCCACTTT. Its translation: CASSRDRGSPEALHF.

This sequence joins TRBV4-1 and TRBJ2-2; 8 bases map to TRBD1. Unmatched junction bases numbered 8, after V lost 3 bases and J lost 8 bases. This CDR3 comprises 15 residues. Germline CDR1 and CDR2: MGHRA and YSYEKL. The CDR3: CASSQAGTGQGELFF. Written as DNA, the CDR3 is TGCGCCAGCAGCCAGGCGGGGACAGGCCAAGGGGAGCTGTTTTTT.

CDR3 coding DNA: TGTGCCAGCAGCTTACGACAGGGTCGTGGCTACACCTTC. The encoded protein is CASSLRQGRGYTF. The chain employs TRBV7-9 and TRBJ1-2; 7 positions match TRBD1. Trimming removed 2 bases from V and 7 bases from J; junction bases left unmatched: 4. Germline values: CDR1 SEHNR, CDR2 FQNEAQ (reference sequence). The CDR3 is 13 residues long.

This rearrangement joins TRBV28 to TRBJ1-5; 7 bases agree with TRBD1. The junction had 11 bases not matched to a gene; V was cut back by 6 bases and J by 9 bases. Germline V lookup: CDR1 MDHEN, CDR2 SYDVKM. The CDR3 is 14 amino acids. CDR3 DNA sequence: TGTGCCAGCAGACCTACAGGGGAGGGTTCGCCCCAGCATTTT. This codes for CASRPTGEGSPQHF.

The gene calls are TRBV5-1 and TRBJ2-7; 7 bases are shared with TRBD1. Germline values: CDR1 SGHRS, CDR2 YFSETQ. The V and J ends lost 5 bases and 3 bases, in that order; junction bases with no gene match: 14. CDR3 length: 16 amino acids. The CDR3 DNA reads as TGCGCCAGCAGGGGTACAGGGGCCTCTTCTATCTACGAGCAGTACTTC. Protein: CASRGTGASSIYEQYF.

This chain connects TRBV6-1 to TRBJ1-1; D call uncertain. Trimming removed 4 bases at V and 5 bases at J, with 5 bases between. Germline loops: CDR1 MNHNS, CDR2 SASEGT. The CDR3 spans 11 residues. DNA of the CDR3: TGTGCCAGCAGTGTCAATACTGAAGCTTTCTTT. Its translation: CASSVNTEAFF.

This chain connects TRBV2 to TRBJ2-3; tentative D call: TRBD1 (5 bases). The CDR3 is 15 amino acids. The germline gives CDR1 SNHLY, CDR2 FYNNEI. Trimming cost V 3 bases and J 8 bases, with 18 bases left between them. The CDR3 loop reads CASSDQAGPLGTQYF. Written as DNA, the CDR3 is TGTGCCAGCAGTGACCAGGCAGGGCCCTTAGGTACGCAGTATTTT.

The rearrangement links TRBV28 to TRBJ2-6, with unresolved D. Germline V gene lookup returns CDR1 MDHEN and CDR2 SYDVKM. V lost 9 bases and J 0 bases, leaving 6 bases between the germline ends. The CDR3 contains 13 residues. The CDR3 nucleotides are TGTGCCAGTTTGAGCTCTGGGGCCAACGTCCTGACTTTC. Translated: CASLSSGANVLTF.

The chain is built from TRBV21-1 and TRBJ2-2; TRBD1, the table's D call, lacks a check against the DNA. TRBV21-1 is noted as a pseudogene. This CDR3 region has 15 residues. The CDR3 protein is CASSKGAQGTGELFF. CDR3 nucleotide sequence: TGTGCCAGCAGCAAAGGGGCACAGGGGACCGGGGAGCTGTTTTTT.

V gene TRBV6-5 combines with J gene TRBJ1-6; no firm D call. In germline, CDR1 is MNHEY, CDR2 SVGAGI. The CDR3 runs 12 residues. Trimming removed 8 bases from V and 3 bases from J, with 5 bases in between. The CDR3 region has the DNA TGTGCCAGCCGGGACTATAATTCACCCCTCCACTTT. This gives the protein CASRDYNSPLHF.

The J gene is TRBJ2-3, the V gene TRBV29-1, with D tentatively TRBD1 or TRBD2 (5 bases each). The germline V and J ends were trimmed by 5 bases and 4 bases, with 16 bases remaining between them. The CDR3 is 14 amino acids. In germline, CDR1 is SQVTM, CDR2 ANQGSEA. The CDR3 region has the DNA TGCAGCGTTCTAGGGACCGACACCCCAGATACGCAGTATTTT. Translating gives CSVLGTDTPDTQYF.

This clone was observed a few times. The chain carries TRBV5-4 and TRBJ2-2; 10 nucleotides align to TRBD1. V lost 4 bases, J lost 8 bases, and 8 bases stayed unmatched. Germline CDR1 and CDR2: SGHNT and YYREEE (reference sequence). The CDR3 length is 15 residues. This CDR3 reads CASSPDRGLWGELFF. In DNA, the CDR3 is TGTGCCAGCAGCCCCGACAGGGGGCTATGGGGGGAGCTGTTTTTT.

The V call is TRBV19, the J call TRBJ1-1; maybe TRBD1 (6 bases). The CDR3 is made up of 14 amino acids. CDR1 is LNHDA, CDR2 SQIVND, per germline (reference sequence). The V end lost 5 bases, the J end lost 4 bases, and 14 bases lay between the germline ends. The CDR3 loop is CASSFTTGVTEAFF. The CDR3 DNA reads TGTGCCAGTAGTTTCACGACAGGCGTCACTGAAGCTTTCTTT.

This chain uses TRBV19 with TRBJ2-7, with 7 bases identical to TRBD1. V gave up 6 bases and J gave up 3 bases; unmatched junction bases: 5. CDR3 length equals 13 residues. Germline CDR1 is LNHDA and CDR2 is SQIVND (reference sequence). In DNA, the CDR3 is TGTGCCAGTAGCCCCCGACAGGGCTACGAGCAGTACTTC. Translating it yields CASSPRQGYEQYF.

The chain recombines TRBV7-9 with TRBJ1-1; TRBD1 matches at 8 bases. In germline, CDR1 is SEHNR, CDR2 FQNEAQ (reference sequence). The CDR3 runs 16 residues. The V segment lost 6 bases and the J segment 1 base; nucleotides outside the gene matches: 10. The CDR3 DNA follows: TGTGCCAGCAGTGCGCATCACGACAGGGGGAACACTGAAGCTTTCTTT. Residues: CASSAHHDRGNTEAFF.

The chain links TRBV7-9 to TRBJ2-1, with 12 bases aligning to TRBD2. The germline V gene has CDR1 SEHNR and CDR2 FQNEAQ (reference sequence). This CDR3 comprises 18 residues. J was trimmed by 6 bases and V by 5 bases; bases with no gene match: 14. CDR3 bases: TGTGCCAGCAGCGTCCACCGACCGGGACTAGCGGGCCTCAATGAGCAGTTCTTC. Protein sequence: CASSVHRPGLAGLNEQFF.

This clone showed up just once. The V and J genes are TRBV7-3 and TRBJ2-3; 7 positions agree with TRBD1. CDR1 SGHTA and CDR2 FQGTGA come from the germline V gene. V lost 5 bases, J lost 4 bases, and 6 bases stayed unmatched. The CDR3 totals 14 residues. CDR3 amino acids: CASSPGQAPDTQYF. For the CDR3, the DNA is TGTGCCAGCAGCCCCGGACAGGCCCCAGATACGCAGTATTTT.

This chain joins TRBV14 and TRBJ2-2; D not resolved. The germline V and J ends were trimmed by 5 bases and 6 bases, with 7 bases remaining between them. Germline V CDR1 and CDR2: SGHDN, FVKESK. The CDR3 length is 12 residues. CDR3 sequence reads: CASSYFPGELFF. The CDR3 bases are TGTGCCAGCAGCTACTTTCCCGGGGAGCTGTTTTTT.